Listed below are T cell receptor beta chains from one sample, sequenced in a study of T cell changes during pregnancy in multiple sclerosis. The table came from immunoSEQ multiplex PCR; TCRdb's copy has only in-frame clones and leaves some out. The sample includes more than 70,000 clones, roughly 93% seen only once; the top ten take roughly 2.5%. The sample here was peripheral blood, taken in the second trimester of pregnancy. Every receptor here comes from a female donor with multiple sclerosis, enrolled in a pregnancy study. CDR3s include the opening cysteine and the closing phenylalanine or tryptophan. The D gene is left open where the match is weak. Clone size is given for some rows only: seen once, a few or many times, or a class if the clone is expanded.

D gene	V gene	J gene	clone size	CDR3 DNA	CDR3 protein
TRBD1	TRBV6-5	TRBJ2-7	.	TGTGCCAGCAGTTTCCTAGGGACAGATTCCTTCTACGAGCAGTACTTC	CASSFLGTDSFYEQYF
.	TRBV9	TRBJ1-2	.	TGTGCCAGCAGCACCCGGGACTATGGCTACACCTTC	CASSTRDYGYTF
.	TRBV25-1	TRBJ2-3	.	TGTGCCAGCCGAGAGGGCGGTAACACAGATACGCAGTATTTT	CASREGGNTDTQYF
.	TRBV19	TRBJ1-1	few	TGTGCCAGTAGAATGGAGGGTAGTAACACTGAAGCTTTCTTT	CASRMEGSNTEAFF
.	TRBV5-4	TRBJ1-4	.	TGTGCCAGCAGCTTAGAGGGTAATGAAAAACTGTTTTTT	CASSLEGNEKLFF
.	TRBV5-6	TRBJ2-3	.	TGTGCCAGCAGCTCGCCGAGGGGGGGCCGCACAGATACGCAGTATTTT	CASSSPRGGRTDTQYF
.	TRBV6-1	TRBJ1-2	.	TGTGCCAGCAGTGCCTACGGGGGGGGCTACACCTTC	CASSAYGGGYTF
.	TRBV6-5	TRBJ1-1	.	TGTGCCAGCAGCCCCCTACTAGAGAACACTGAAGCTTTCTTT	CASSPLLENTEAFF
TRBD1	TRBV7-8	TRBJ1-1	.	TGTGCCAGCAGCTTGGGACAGCAAGCTTTCTTT	CASSLGQQAFF
.	TRBV6-5	TRBJ1-3	.	TGTGCCAGCAGTCCAACAGGGAGCTCTGGAAACACCATATATTTT	CASSPTGSSGNTIYF
.	TRBV2	TRBJ1-5	few	TGTGCCAGCAGTGAAGCGCTAGCAGGGGTGAATGGGCAGCCCCAGCATTTT	CASSEALAGVNGQPQHF
.	TRBV6-5	TRBJ1-1	.	TGTGCCAGCAGTTACGCGGTGGCGGGCACTGAAGCTTTCTTT	CASSYAVAGTEAFF
.	TRBV19	TRBJ2-7	.	TGTGCCAGTAGTATGGCGGGCGCCCCCTACGAGCAGTACTTC	CASSMAGAPYEQYF
.	TRBV29-1	TRBJ2-7	.	TGCAGCGTTTCGGAGACCTACGAGCAGTACTTC	CSVSETYEQYF
.	TRBV15	TRBJ2-5	.	TGTGCCACCAGCAGAGAACCGACGGGGGGCGCGGAGACCCAGTACTTC	CATSREPTGGAETQYF
TRBD1	TRBV15	TRBJ2-2	.	TGTGCCACCAGAGGGGGACAGGGGGCGTATACCGGGGAGCTGTTTTTT	CATRGGQGAYTGELFF
.	TRBV2	TRBJ2-3	.	TGTGCCAGCCCGTCTAGTCGAGACACAGATACGCAGTATTTT	CASPSSRDTDTQYF
.	TRBV19	TRBJ1-2	few	TGTGCCAGTAGTATCGGCAGCCTCTCGGGGGGCTACACCTTC	CASSIGSLSGGYTF
TRBD1	TRBV7-9	TRBJ2-1	.	TGTGCCAGCAGCTATGGGACAGGGGGGGCCAATGAGCAGTTCTTC	CASSYGTGGANEQFF
TRBD1	TRBV9	TRBJ1-5	.	TGTGCCAGCGGATTGGGACAGTTTAATCAGCCCCAGCATTTT	CASGLGQFNQPQHF
TRBD2	TRBV2	TRBJ2-1	once	TGTGCCAGCAGACGGGGACTAGCGGTATTCAATGAGCAGTTCTTC	CASRRGLAVFNEQFF
.	TRBV19	TRBJ2-1	few	TGTGCCAGTAGTATAGGCGGGACCCCTACAGGAGGGTATGAGCAGTTCTTC	CASSIGGTPTGGYEQFF
.	TRBV5-6	TRBJ1-1	.	TGTGCCAGCAGCGGGCCGGGGAGGGCTGAAGCTTTCTTT	CASSGPGRAEAFF
TRBD1	TRBV27	TRBJ1-2	.	TGTGCCAGCAGTCCCCGGGACAGGGGGCTCTCAAACTATGGCTACACCTTC	CASSPRDRGLSNYGYTF
.	TRBV6-5	TRBJ2-5	.	TGTGCCAGACAGCTCCAAGAGACCCAGTACTTC	CARQLQETQYF
TRBD1	TRBV6-1	TRBJ2-1	.	TGTGCCAGCATTCATGACAGGGGTTCCTACAATGAGCAGTTCTTC	CASIHDRGSYNEQFF
.	TRBV4-2	TRBJ2-2	.	TGTGCCAGCAGCCGCGACGACAGTAACACCGGGGAGCTGTTTTTT	CASSRDDSNTGELFF
.	TRBV5-1	TRBJ2-3	once	TGCGCCAGCAGCTTGGGACTAGAGGGTACGCAGTATTTT	CASSLGLEGTQYF
.	TRBV5-6	TRBJ1-3	.	TGTGCCAGCAGCTTCGGCTCTGGAAACACCATATATTTT	CASSFGSGNTIYF
TRBD2	TRBV27	TRBJ2-1	.	TGTGCCAGCAAGAATAGCGGGAGAGGGACAATGGAGCAGTTCTTC	CASKNSGRGTMEQFF
.	TRBV7-6	TRBJ1-4	.	TGTGCCAGCAGCCCTGTGTTTGGACAGCTGGGTGAAAAACTGTTTTTT	CASSPVFGQLGEKLFF
.	TRBV19	TRBJ1-1	.	TGTGCCAGTAGTATTAGATCTCGGGGGCTAAGCGGGGGGGACACTGAAGCTTTCTTT	CASSIRSRGLSGGDTEAFF
.	TRBV29-1	TRBJ2-1	.	TGCAGCGTTGGAACTCGAGGGGGAGGGAGTGAGCAGTTCTTC	CSVGTRGGGSEQFF
TRBD1	TRBV7-3	TRBJ1-1	.	TGTGCCAGCAGCCCCGGGACAGGGGTCGTTGAAGCTTTCTTT	CASSPGTGVVEAFF
.	TRBV6-1	TRBJ1-5	.	TGTGCCAGCAGTGAAGTTGCAGGGAATCAGCCCCAGCATTTT	CASSEVAGNQPQHF
.	TRBV5-1	TRBJ2-1	.	TGCGCCAGCAGTCCGGGTTTTACTCGTCCATACAATGAGCAGTTCTTC	CASSPGFTRPYNEQFF
TRBD1	TRBV19	TRBJ1-1	.	TGTGCCAGTAGTATCATGGGGACAGGGTTTTACACTGAAGCTTTCTTT	CASSIMGTGFYTEAFF
.	TRBV6-6	TRBJ1-1	.	TGTGCCAGCAGTTACGTCCAGTACACTGAAGCTTTCTTT	CASSYVQYTEAFF
.	TRBV9	TRBJ1-1	.	TGTGCCAGCAGCGTAGGAGGGAGGAGAGTAGGCACTGAAGCTTTCTTT	CASSVGGRRVGTEAFF
.	TRBV6-1	TRBJ2-2	.	TGTGCCAGCCGGGTATTCGGGGAGCTGTTTTTT	CASRVFGELFF
.	TRBV5-1	TRBJ2-3	.	TGCGCCAGCAGCTCAAATATACAGGGAACTTTTAGCACAGATACGCAGTATTTT	CASSSNIQGTFSTDTQYF
TRBD2	TRBV19	TRBJ2-1	.	TGTGCCAGTAGTATGGGTCGGGGGGGCTACAATGAGCAGTTCTTC	CASSMGRGGYNEQFF
TRBD2	TRBV14	TRBJ2-1	.	TGTGCCAGCAGCCGAAAACAACGTGGCGGGAGGGCCGTGGATGAGCAGTTCTTC	CASSRKQRGGRAVDEQFF
TRBD2	TRBV10-3	TRBJ2-5	.	TGTGCCACTTCCTCGACGCTTGCCGGGACTAGGACCATTGAGACCCAGTACTTC	CATSSTLAGTRTIETQYF
.	TRBV5-5	TRBJ2-7	.	TGTGCCAGCAGCCCCGGGGAGGGGACAAGCCACTACGAGCAGTACTTC	CASSPGEGTSHYEQYF
TRBD1	TRBV25-1	TRBJ2-2	.	TGTGCCAGCAGTGGGCCGGGACAGGGGAACACCGGGGAGCTGTTTTTT	CASSGPGQGNTGELFF
.	TRBV27	TRBJ1-3	.	TGTGCCAGCCGATCCGGGGGGGCTGGAAACACCATATATTTT	CASRSGGAGNTIYF
.	TRBV6-4	TRBJ1-1	.	TGTGCCAGCAGTGACCGACAAGACACTGAAGCTTTCTTT	CASSDRQDTEAFF
.	TRBV30	TRBJ1-1	.	TGTGCCTGGAGTGGTCGGGTGGACACTGAAGCTTTCTTT	CAWSGRVDTEAFF
TRBD1	TRBV7-9	TRBJ1-5	medium-sized	TGTGCCAGCAGCCCGACAGGGTCCGGGGATCAGCCCCAGCATTTT	CASSPTGSGDQPQHF
TRBD1	TRBV2	TRBJ2-2	.	TGTGCCAGCAGTGCAGCAAGAGGACAGGCCGGGGAGCTGTTTTTT	CASSAARGQAGELFF
TRBD2	TRBV9	TRBJ2-3	once	TGTGCCAGCAGCGTCCGGGGGGTTTACTTCACAGATACGCAGTATTTT	CASSVRGVYFTDTQYF
.	TRBV6-1	TRBJ2-1	.	TGTGCCAGCAGTGACTACAGGGTCAATGAGCAGTTCTTC	CASSDYRVNEQFF
.	TRBV6-6	TRBJ2-7	.	TGTGCCAGCAGTTTAGACATCCCCTCCTACGAGCAGTACTTC	CASSLDIPSYEQYF
.	TRBV5-5	TRBJ1-2	.	TGTGCCAGCAGCTTGGACGTAGATGGCTACACCTTC	CASSLDVDGYTF
.	TRBV19	TRBJ2-1	few	TGTGCCAGTAGTATTACAGGGTCGGTCTACAATGAGCAGTTCTTC	CASSITGSVYNEQFF
.	TRBV10-3	TRBJ2-2	.	TGTGCCATCAGTGAGTCGGCAGGGAACCCCGGGGAGCTGTTTTTT	CAISESAGNPGELFF
.	TRBV9	TRBJ1-2	few	TGTGCCAGCAGCGACTATATCGATGGAGACAACTATGGCTACACCTTC	CASSDYIDGDNYGYTF
.	TRBV2	TRBJ2-2	.	TGTGCCAGCACCACAAGGGGCAGGGGCACCGGGGAGCTGTTTTTT	CASTTRGRGTGELFF
.	TRBV11-3	TRBJ2-7	.	TGTGCCAGCAGCTTAGGGGGGACTGGCTCCTACGAGCAGTACTTC	CASSLGGTGSYEQYF